Given below is one T cell receptor beta chain in context. This clonotype came up once. The specificity of this receptor is unknown. Per-base quality was not reported, and no clone a single base away is much larger than it. Trimming costs V 2 bases and J 5 bases, and their ends lie 7 bases apart. For CDR1 and CDR2, the germline V gene lists MGHDK and SYGVNS. The CDR3 runs 12 amino acids, cysteine and phenylalanine included. Only the CDR3 DNA stays, 36 bases, in frame from base 1. This entry is derived from a study of human T cells and chemical hapten exposure (dated by TCRdb to the early 2020s). Context from the whole study: For sensitization, 2% DPC in acetone was applied to a roughly 2 cm by roughly 2 cm area of upper inner arm skin. Weekly therapeutic DPC doses were additionally applied to the scalp of patients throughout the roughly 23-week study period. The study tracked peripheral blood TCR repertoire changes in vivo during primary and secondary sensitization to the hapten diphenylcyclopropenone (DPC) in alopecia patients. Patch testing was performed on the upper back with Finn chambers containing 0.01% DPC, and the patch tests were scored after 6 days according to International Contact Dermatitis Research Group standards. For TCR sequencing, blood came from about 28 alopecia patients at anywhere from one to four time points (pre-sensitization, 2, 6 and 24 weeks). The mostly female patient cohort included alopecia areata with under or over 50% scalp involvement, alopecia totalis and alopecia universalis. Blood was sampled from patients pre-sensitization (week 0) and at 2, 6 and about 24 weeks after DPC sensitization. The libraries were sequenced as a pool, and the TCR yield per sample differed mostly because of small variations in library volumes within the pool. Study-wide findings and limitations: Because all patients had alopecia, a presumed autoimmune disease, the immune response of the patients might differ from that of healthy individuals. Repeated subsampling changed both the strength of the expansion versus patch-test correlation and the threshold at which that correlation became significant. Significantly more large CDR3 similarity clusters were formed by expanded TCRs than by pre-sensitization or healthy control sets, consistent with antigen-driven responses. No change with DPC sensitization was found in the number of TCRs above 1 in 1000 frequency, and no evidence of global repertoire structure alterations was found. A positive correlation was found between the number of PT1 expanded TCRs and patch test score, with significance reached at thresholds 8, 16 and 32 but not 4.

What the time point label conveys for this sample: patch test 1, 2 weeks after DPC sensitization. Explained via the paper, the treatment or condition label denotes: therapeutic diphenylcyclopropenone sensitization with weekly scalp DPC. At every patch-test visit, the blood draw took place before the patch test was put on. Patients were considered eligible if aged 18 to 70, diagnosed with alopecia and deemed suitable for DPC therapy, and patients were excluded if pregnant. Total RNA was extracted from unfractionated whole blood that had been collected in Tempus Blood RNA tubes. The library was produced with RACE. Data came from a NextSeq 500. During library preparation, unique molecular identifiers were attached to individual cDNA molecules so that TCRs could be counted in a quantitative, reproducible way. Both TCR alpha and TCR beta chains were sequenced from each blood RNA sample. The paper's processing steps were these. Samples had a median of roughly 100,000 TCRs, with a range from roughly 23,224 to 750,000. The Decombinator software suite was used to annotate V, J and CDR3 in the TCR reads. To make PS versus PT1 abundance plots, every sample was subsampled to the same number of TCRs (28,000). TCRs were defined as expanded if absent before sensitization and observed at least eight times at the 2-week time point. TCRdb handled the public reads itself, with Q25 trimming in fastp and clone calling in MiXCR, and kept productive beta chains. Records with the same CDR3 protein are collapsed into one entry carrying the most frequent genes and DNA. The authors' filters were not applied to this entry. In this sample the table shows some 170,000 distinct CDR3 sequences, 20% to 25% of which occur a single time. The ten largest clones take up about 6.7% of the sample.

This receptor was obtained from a woman in her forties or fifties with alopecia areata. Some clones in this sample may be carry-over from other donors' samples. The chain is encoded by TRBV25-1 joined to TRBJ2-7, with no confidently assigned D gene. Sequencing used whole blood, obtained in connection with sensitization to the hapten diphenylcyclopropenone (DPC). This receptor has the CDR3 CASSEGRNEQYF. The nucleotide sequence is TGTGCCAGCAGTGAAGGCAGAAACGAGCAGTACTTC.